A single sample is the source of the 25 T cell receptor beta chains below, sequenced in a study of blood T cell repertoires in COVID-19. TCRdb keeps only in-frame clones here, not all; method: immunoSEQ multiplex PCR. The table records roughly 150,000 clones, 86% of them present only once. Specimen: peripheral blood. These TCRs come from a woman aged 70-85 years with acute or convalescent COVID-19.

The J gene is TRBJ1-2, the V gene TRBV5-8, with D perhaps TRBD1 (6 bases). In germline, CDR1 is SGHTS, CDR2 YDEGEE. The CDR3 extends over 14 amino acids. Trimming cost V 0 bases and J 4 bases, with 10 bases left between them. CDR3 DNA sequence: TGTGCCAGCAGCTTGGTGGACAGAGGCTATGGCTACACCTTC. This translates into CASSLVDRGYGYTF.

The chain links TRBV28 to TRBJ2-5, with D uncertain. V shed 6 bases and J shed 0 bases, with 11 bases lying between them. The CDR3 is made up of 14 amino acids. Looked up from germline, CDR1 is MDHEN and CDR2 is SYDVKM. In nucleotides, the CDR3 is TGTGCCAGCAGCCCCGGAGATTACCAAGAGACCCAGTACTTC. Translated, it gives CASSPGDYQETQYF.

The genes are TRBV4-3 and TRBJ2-7; 7 nucleotides agree with TRBD1. Germline V gene sequence: CDR1 LGHNA, CDR2 YSLEER. This CDR3 is 16 amino acids long. V dropped 0 bases and J dropped 4; count of bases not matched to a gene: 9. The CDR3 reads CASSQDLVTGFYEQYF. The DNA for the CDR3 is TGCGCCAGCAGCCAAGATCTTGTGACAGGGTTTTACGAGCAGTACTTC.

The rearrangement uses TRBV25-1 and TRBJ1-2; a possible D gene is TRBD1 (6 bases). V was cut by 5 bases and J by 6 bases, with 13 bases left in between. Germline CDR1 reads MGHDK; CDR2 reads SYGVNS. The CDR3 runs 13 residues. CDR3 nucleotide sequence: TGTGCCAGCAGTCTGAGGCAGGGGAATGGCTACACCTTC. This gives the protein CASSLRQGNGYTF.

The chain is built from TRBV11-2 and TRBJ2-3, with D possibly TRBD2 on 5 matching bases. The germline V and J ends were trimmed by 8 bases and 0 bases, with 12 bases remaining between them. Per the germline V gene, CDR1 is SGHAT and CDR2 is FQNNGV. The CDR3 covers 14 residues. CDR3 DNA: TGTGCCAGCCTCAAGCGGACGAGCACAGATACGCAGTATTTT. It codes for CASLKRTSTDTQYF. Looking up the rest from reference TRBV11-2 and TRBJ2-3 gives the full variable domain: EAGVAQSPRYKIIEKRQSVAFWCNPISGHATLYWYQQILGQGPKLLIQFQNNGVVDDSQLPKDRFSAERLKGVDSTLKIQPAKLEDSAVYLCASLKRTSTDTQYFGPGTRLTVL.

The chain recombines TRBV6-2 or TRBV6-3 with TRBJ2-1; 8 bases match TRBD2. CDR1 MNHEY and CDR2 SVGEGT come from the germline V gene. The ends lost 2 bases at V and 4 bases at J; junction bases unmatched: 4. The CDR3 loop spans 15 amino acids. The DNA of the CDR3 is TGTGCCAGCAGTTACAGCGGGGGCTTATACAATGAGCAGTTCTTC. Translation: CASSYSGGLYNEQFF.

V usage is TRBV7-2 and J usage is TRBJ1-1; perhaps TRBD1 as D (5 bases). V was shortened by 1 base and J by 1 base, with 7 bases between the two germline ends. Looked up from germline, CDR1 is SGHTA and CDR2 is FQGNSA. The length of the CDR3 is 14 residues. The CDR3 protein is CASSLGTKNTEAFF. Here the CDR3 DNA reads TGTGCCAGCAGCTTAGGGACAAAGAACACTGAAGCTTTCTTT.

The chain employs TRBV5-6 and TRBJ2-5; weak D call: TRBD1 (6 bases). Germline CDR1 and CDR2: SGHDT and YYEEEE. The V end was cut by 0 bases, the J end by 5 bases, with 20 bases between. CDR3 size: 17 residues. As DNA, the CDR3 is TGTGCCAGCAGCTTGGTAACGGCGCTCGGACAGAAGGAGACCCAGTACTTC. The encoded protein is CASSLVTALGQKETQYF.

Only one count was recorded for this clone. The rearrangement joins TRBV3-1 (or the pseudogene TRBV3-2) to TRBJ1-6; 8 positions agree with TRBD1. Germline V gives CDR1 LGHDT, CDR2 YNNKEL (reference sequence). This CDR3 has 14 amino acids. The V gene end was trimmed by 6 bases and the J gene end by 6 bases; junction bases not matched to a gene: 4. The CDR3 bases are TGTGCCAGCAGGGAGGACAGGGTTAATTCACCCCTCCACTTT. This sequence encodes CASREDRVNSPLHF.

The chain links TRBV27 to TRBJ2-2, with 8 bases that match TRBD1. From germline, CDR1 is MNHEY and CDR2 SMNVEV (reference sequence). V lost 3 bases and J lost 7; bases outside the gene matches: 10. This CDR3 has 16 residues. In DNA form, the CDR3 reads TGTGCCAGCAGTTTCAACGCCAGGGGGCATGGCGGGGAGCTGTTTTTT. This encodes CASSFNARGHGGELFF.

The gene calls are TRBV24-1 and TRBJ2-7; perhaps TRBD1 as D (5 bases). This CDR3 spans 13 amino acids. In germline, CDR1 is KGHDR, CDR2 SFDVKD. CDR3 residues: CVTQGSQTYEQYF. DNA of the CDR3: TGTGTAACCCAGGGCTCTCAAACCTACGAGCAGTACTTC.

V is TRBV7-9 and J is TRBJ1-2, with 7 bases that match TRBD1. The CDR3 spans 12 residues. J lost 4 bases, V lost 8 bases, and 4 bases had no gene match. The germline V gene has CDR1 SEHNR and CDR2 FQNEAQ (reference sequence). This chain's CDR3 is CASGQGVYGYTF. CDR3 nucleotide sequence: TGTGCCAGCGGGCAGGGGGTCTATGGCTACACCTTC.

The chain combines TRBV4-3 with TRBJ2-2; 10 nucleotides line up with TRBD2. V shed 6 bases and J 7 bases; nucleotides not matched to a gene: 8. The CDR3 has 15 residues. Germline lookup yields CDR1 LGHNA and CDR2 YSLEER. The DNA for the CDR3 is TGCGCCAGCAGTCCCGAGCTAGCGGGAGTCGGGGAGCTGTTTTTT. Encoded protein: CASSPELAGVGELFF.

The chain uses TRBV30 and TRBJ2-7; possible D gene TRBD2, 5 bases. The germline V gene encodes CDR1 GTSNPN and CDR2 SVGIG (reference sequence). Trimming shortened V by 2 bases and J by 5 bases, and 19 bases separated the two germline ends. The CDR3 sequence is 15 residues long. This CDR3 is CAWSPGGSGTDEQYF. In nucleotides, the CDR3 is TGTGCCTGGAGTCCCGGTGGATCGGGAACAGACGAGCAGTACTTC.

This chain connects TRBV4-1 to TRBJ1-2, with 7 bases lining up with TRBD1. This CDR3 is built from 11 residues. The germline V gene has CDR1 MGHRA and CDR2 YSYEKL. Trimming cost V 3 bases and J 8 bases; bases outside gene matches: 0. DNA for the CDR3: TGCGCCAGCAGCCAGGACAGGGGCTACACCTTC. Amino acid sequence: CASSQDRGYTF.

This chain joins TRBV28 and TRBJ2-1; TRBD1 matches at 9 bases. The CDR3 extends over 14 amino acids. Germline V gene lookup returns CDR1 MDHEN and CDR2 SYDVKM. Unmatched junction bases numbered 4, after V lost 4 bases and J lost 6 bases. The CDR3 coding sequence is TGTGCCAGCAGTTCGGCGGACAGGGGCAATGAGCAGTTCTTC. It encodes CASSSADRGNEQFF.

This clone has a handful of counts. The chain combines TRBV5-1 with TRBJ1-1; 8 bases map to TRBD1. The CDR3 is made up of 14 amino acids. Trimming cost V 1 base and J 4 bases; bases outside gene matches: 3. Germline V gives CDR1 SGHRS, CDR2 YFSETQ. The chain's CDR3 is CASSLSQGATEAFF. Here the CDR3 DNA reads TGCGCCAGCAGCTTGAGTCAGGGGGCCACTGAAGCTTTCTTT.

V gene TRBV4-1 combines with J gene TRBJ2-7; D is perhaps TRBD2 (5 bases). V lost 4 bases and J lost 0, with 16 bases in between. CDR1 is MGHRA, CDR2 YSYEKL, per germline. The CDR3 loop spans 16 amino acids. CDR3: CASSRRTDSISYEQYF. The CDR3 nucleotides are TGCGCCAGCAGCCGACGGACTGACTCTATCTCCTACGAGCAGTACTTC.

The V gene is TRBV19, the J gene TRBJ2-7; 11 nucleotides match TRBD2. The CDR3 runs 15 residues. Trimming removed 9 bases from V and 1 base from J; junction bases left unmatched: 8. The germline CDR1 and CDR2 sequences are LNHDA and SQIVND (reference sequence). The DNA of the CDR3 is TGTGCCAGCAGACCCCTAGCGGGGGGTTCCTACGAGCAGTACTTC. Translated: CASRPLAGGSYEQYF.

The chain recombines TRBV18 with TRBJ2-4; weak D call: TRBD1 (5 bases). Germline CDR1 is KGHSH and CDR2 is LQKENI. The V end was cut by 2 bases, the J end by 8 bases, with 16 bases between. The CDR3 contains 15 residues. The CDR3 DNA follows: TGTGCCAGCTCACCAAAAAGGACACCGTCTGACATTCAGTACTTC. This translates into CASSPKRTPSDIQYF.

J is TRBJ1-1 and V is TRBV4-3; TRBD1 is a possible D gene (6 bases). CDR1 and CDR2 from the germline V gene are LGHNA and YSLEER. The V gene lost 0 bases and the J gene lost 3 bases, with 11 bases spanning the gap. The CDR3 sequence is 15 residues long. CDR3 coding DNA: TGCGCCAGCAGCCAAGAATGGGGGCCGGACACTGAAGCTTTCTTT. Translating it yields CASSQEWGPDTEAFF.

This clone has only a few counts. The chain employs TRBV6-5 and TRBJ1-6; TRBD1 aligns across 9 bases. The V gene end was trimmed by 0 bases and the J gene end by 9 bases; junction bases not matched to a gene: 3. CDR1 and CDR2 from the germline V gene are MNHEY and SVGAGI. This CDR3 has 15 residues. The DNA for the CDR3 is TGTGCCAGCAGTTACTCACAGGGGGCCGTTTCACCCCTCCACTTT. This sequence encodes CASSYSQGAVSPLHF.

The chain recombines TRBV4-3 with TRBJ1-1; 7 bases map to TRBD1. Germline V gene data show CDR1 as LGHNA and CDR2 as YSLEER. J was trimmed by 3 bases and V by 4 bases; bases with no gene match: 5. The CDR3 spans 14 residues. The CDR3 loop is CASSRQGGDTEAFF. DNA for the CDR3: TGCGCCAGCAGCCGTCAAGGGGGCGACACTGAAGCTTTCTTT.

Concerning this clone: Possible read error: a much larger clone is one base away. DNA of the CDR3: TGTGCCAGCAGCCGGACTAGCGGGAGCTACAATGAGCAGTTCTTC. The encoded protein is CASSRTSGSYNEQFF. V is TRBV9 and J is TRBJ2-1; the match to TRBD2 covers 13 bases. The CDR3 extends over 15 amino acids. Germline lookup yields CDR1 SGDLS and CDR2 YYNGEE. Trimming removed 4 bases from V and 3 bases from J; junction bases left unmatched: 1. Looking up the rest from reference TRBV9 and TRBJ2-1 gives the full variable domain: DSGVTQTPKHLITATGQRVTLRCSPRSGDLSVYWYQQSLDQGLQFLIQYYNGEERAKGNILERFSAQQFPDLHSELNLSSLELGDSALYFCASSRTSGSYNEQFFGPGTRLTVL.

CDR3 in DNA: TGCGCCAGCAGGGGTCCTCGACTAGCGGGCACAGATACGCAGTATTTT. Translating gives CASRGPRLAGTDTQYF. V is TRBV5-1 and J is TRBJ2-3; the match to TRBD2 covers 9 bases. The germline CDR1 and CDR2 sequences are SGHRS and YFSETQ. Losses at the gene ends were 5 bases for V and 1 base for J; bases not matched to a gene: 8. The CDR3 loop spans 16 amino acids.